The source of this T cell receptor (beta chain) is a study of blood T cell repertoires in COVID-19. Assay used: immunoSEQ multiplex PCR; TCRdb lists only in-frame clones, some missing. The sample lists 70,000 to 100,000 clones; about four fifths were seen once. CDR3 length: 14 amino acids. The germline V gene has CDR1 MNHEY and CDR2 SVGAGI. The germline V and J ends were trimmed by 9 bases and 6 bases, with 18 bases remaining between them. This receptor was identified in a man between 50 and 59 years old with active or convalescent COVID-19. The chain carries TRBV6-5 and TRBJ2-1; the D gene is possibly TRBD2 (6 bases). Sequences were obtained from peripheral blood. Here the CDR3 reads CASRRDGGSNEQFF. DNA of the CDR3: TGTGCCAGTCGCCGGGACGGAGGGTCCAATGAGCAGTTCTTC.